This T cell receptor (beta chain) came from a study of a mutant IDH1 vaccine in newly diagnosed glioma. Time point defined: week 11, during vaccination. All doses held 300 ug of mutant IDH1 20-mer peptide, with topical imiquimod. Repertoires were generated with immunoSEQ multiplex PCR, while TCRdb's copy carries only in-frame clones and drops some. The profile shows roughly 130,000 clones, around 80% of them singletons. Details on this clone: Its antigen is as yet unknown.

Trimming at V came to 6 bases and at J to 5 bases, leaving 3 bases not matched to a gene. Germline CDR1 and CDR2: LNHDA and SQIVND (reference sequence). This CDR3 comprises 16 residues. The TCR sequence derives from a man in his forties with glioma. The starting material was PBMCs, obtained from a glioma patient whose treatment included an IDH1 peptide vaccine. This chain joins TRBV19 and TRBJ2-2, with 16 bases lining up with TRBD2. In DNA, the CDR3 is TGTGCCAGTAGGGGACTAGCGGGAGGGCCGACCGGGGAGCTGTTTTTT. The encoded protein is CASRGLAGGPTGELFF.